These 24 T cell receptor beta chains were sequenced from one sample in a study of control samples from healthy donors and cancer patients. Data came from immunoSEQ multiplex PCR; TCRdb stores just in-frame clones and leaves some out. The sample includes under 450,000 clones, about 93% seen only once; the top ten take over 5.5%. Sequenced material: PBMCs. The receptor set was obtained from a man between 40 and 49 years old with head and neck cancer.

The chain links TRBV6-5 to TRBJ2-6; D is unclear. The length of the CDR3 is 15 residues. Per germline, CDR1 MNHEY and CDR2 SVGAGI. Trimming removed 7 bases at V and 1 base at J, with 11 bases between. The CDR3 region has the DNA TGTGCCAGCATAGGTGCGGAGTCTGGGGCCAACGTCCTGACTTTC. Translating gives CASIGAESGANVLTF.

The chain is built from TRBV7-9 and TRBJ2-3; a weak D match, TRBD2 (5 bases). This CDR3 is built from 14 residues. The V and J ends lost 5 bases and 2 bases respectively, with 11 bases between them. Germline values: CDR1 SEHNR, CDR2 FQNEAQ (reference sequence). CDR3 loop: CASSPSGNTDTQYF. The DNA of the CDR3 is TGTGCCAGCAGCCCAAGCGGAAACACAGATACGCAGTATTTT. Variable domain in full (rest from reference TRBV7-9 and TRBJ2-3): DTGVSQNPRHKITKRGQNVTFRCDPISEHNRLYWYRQTLGQGPEFLTYFQNEAQLEKSRLLSDRFSAERPKGSFSTLEIQRTEQGDSAMYLCASSPSGNTDTQYFGPGTRLTVL.

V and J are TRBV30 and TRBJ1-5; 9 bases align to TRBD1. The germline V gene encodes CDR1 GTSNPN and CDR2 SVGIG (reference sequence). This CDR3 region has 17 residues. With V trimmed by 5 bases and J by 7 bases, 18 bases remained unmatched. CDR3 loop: CAWGKPGQGGWGQPQHF. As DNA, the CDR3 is TGTGCCTGGGGCAAACCGGGACAGGGTGGTTGGGGCCAGCCCCAGCATTTT.

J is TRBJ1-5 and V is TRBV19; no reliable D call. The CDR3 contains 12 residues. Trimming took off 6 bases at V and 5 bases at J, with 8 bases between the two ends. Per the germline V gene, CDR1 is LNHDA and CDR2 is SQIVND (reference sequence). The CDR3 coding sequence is TGTGCCAGTAGATTGAGGGATCAGCCCCAGCATTTT. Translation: CASRLRDQPQHF.

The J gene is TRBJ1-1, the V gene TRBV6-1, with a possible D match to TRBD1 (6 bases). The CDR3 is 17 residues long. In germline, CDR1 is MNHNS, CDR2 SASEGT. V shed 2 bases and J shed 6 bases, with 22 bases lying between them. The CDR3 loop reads CASSELAGHTGRAEAFF. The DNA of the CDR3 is TGTGCCAGCAGTGAATTAGCGGGACACACGGGAAGGGCTGAAGCTTTCTTT.

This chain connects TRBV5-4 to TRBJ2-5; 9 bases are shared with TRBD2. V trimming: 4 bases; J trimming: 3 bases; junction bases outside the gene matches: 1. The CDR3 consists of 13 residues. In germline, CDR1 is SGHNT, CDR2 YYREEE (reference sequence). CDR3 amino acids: CASSASGEETQYF. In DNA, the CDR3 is TGTGCCAGCAGCGCTAGCGGGGAAGAGACCCAGTACTTC.

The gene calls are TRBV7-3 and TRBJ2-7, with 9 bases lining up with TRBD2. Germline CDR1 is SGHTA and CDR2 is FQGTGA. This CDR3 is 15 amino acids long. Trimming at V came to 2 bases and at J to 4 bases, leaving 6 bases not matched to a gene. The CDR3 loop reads CASSLLAGEGYEQYF. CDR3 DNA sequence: TGTGCCAGCAGCTTATTAGCGGGGGAAGGATACGAGCAGTACTTC.

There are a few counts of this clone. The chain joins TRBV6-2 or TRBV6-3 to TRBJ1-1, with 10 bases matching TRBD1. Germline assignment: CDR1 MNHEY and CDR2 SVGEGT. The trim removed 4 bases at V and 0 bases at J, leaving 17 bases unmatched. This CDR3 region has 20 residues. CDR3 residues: CASSCRTPGQGCTMNTEAFF. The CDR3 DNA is TGTGCCAGCAGTTGCCGAACCCCGGGACAGGGGTGTACCATGAACACTGAAGCTTTCTTT.

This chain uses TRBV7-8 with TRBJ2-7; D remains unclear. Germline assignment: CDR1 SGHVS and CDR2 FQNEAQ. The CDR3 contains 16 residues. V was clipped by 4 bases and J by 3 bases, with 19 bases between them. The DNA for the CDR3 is TGTGCCAGCAGCTCCTTGGAGTCGGACCCCTACTACGAGCAGTACTTC. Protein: CASSSLESDPYYEQYF.

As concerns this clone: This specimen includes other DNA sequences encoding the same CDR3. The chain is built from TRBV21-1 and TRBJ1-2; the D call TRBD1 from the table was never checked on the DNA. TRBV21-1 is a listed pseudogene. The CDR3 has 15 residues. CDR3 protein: CASSVRDRGRGGYTF. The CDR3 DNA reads TGTGCCAGCAGCGTCCGGGACAGGGGGCGGGGTGGCTACACCTTC.

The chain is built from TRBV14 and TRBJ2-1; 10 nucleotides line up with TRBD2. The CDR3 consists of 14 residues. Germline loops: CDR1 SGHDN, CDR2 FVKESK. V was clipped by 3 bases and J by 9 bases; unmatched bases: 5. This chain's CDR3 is CASSQTVAGGEQFF. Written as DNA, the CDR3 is TGTGCCAGCAGCCAGACGGTAGCGGGGGGTGAGCAGTTCTTC.

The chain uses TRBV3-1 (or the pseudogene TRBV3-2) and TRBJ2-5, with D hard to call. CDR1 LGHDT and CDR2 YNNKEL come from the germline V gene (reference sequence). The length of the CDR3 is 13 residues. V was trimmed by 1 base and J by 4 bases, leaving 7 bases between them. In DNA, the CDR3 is TGTGCCAGCAGCCAAGGCTGGGGAGAGACCCAGTACTTC. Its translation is CASSQGWGETQYF.

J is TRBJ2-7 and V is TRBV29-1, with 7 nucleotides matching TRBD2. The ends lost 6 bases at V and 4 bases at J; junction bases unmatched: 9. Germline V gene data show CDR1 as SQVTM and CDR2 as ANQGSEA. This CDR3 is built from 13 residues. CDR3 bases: TGCAGCGTAATACGGGGAGGGGAGTACGAGCAGTACTTC. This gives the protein CSVIRGGEYEQYF.

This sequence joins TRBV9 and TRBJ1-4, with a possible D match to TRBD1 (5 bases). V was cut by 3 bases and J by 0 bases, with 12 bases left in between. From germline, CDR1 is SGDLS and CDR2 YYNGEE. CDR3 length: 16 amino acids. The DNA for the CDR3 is TGTGCCAGCAGCGGGACAAGGACGGCAACTAATGAAAAACTGTTTTTT. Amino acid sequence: CASSGTRTATNEKLFF.

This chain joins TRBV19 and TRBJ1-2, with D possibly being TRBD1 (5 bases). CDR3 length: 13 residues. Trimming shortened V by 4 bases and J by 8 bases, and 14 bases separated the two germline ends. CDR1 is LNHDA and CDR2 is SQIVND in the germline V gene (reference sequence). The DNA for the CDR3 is TGTGCCAGTAGTACGCAGGGTGGGTACGGCTACACCTTC. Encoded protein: CASSTQGGYGYTF.

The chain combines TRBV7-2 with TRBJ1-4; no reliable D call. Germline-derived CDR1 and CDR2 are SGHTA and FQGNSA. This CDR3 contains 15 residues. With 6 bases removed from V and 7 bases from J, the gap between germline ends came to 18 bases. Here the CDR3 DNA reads TGTGCCAGCAGTTTACGGGCGATATTCGGTGAAAAACTGTTTTTT. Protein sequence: CASSLRAIFGEKLFF.

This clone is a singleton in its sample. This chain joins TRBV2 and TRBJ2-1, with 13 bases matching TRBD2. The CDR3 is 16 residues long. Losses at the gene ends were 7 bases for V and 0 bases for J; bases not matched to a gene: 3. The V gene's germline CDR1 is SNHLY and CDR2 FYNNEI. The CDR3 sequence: CASTRTSGGSYNEQFF. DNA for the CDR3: TGTGCCAGCACCCGGACTAGCGGGGGCTCCTACAATGAGCAGTTCTTC.

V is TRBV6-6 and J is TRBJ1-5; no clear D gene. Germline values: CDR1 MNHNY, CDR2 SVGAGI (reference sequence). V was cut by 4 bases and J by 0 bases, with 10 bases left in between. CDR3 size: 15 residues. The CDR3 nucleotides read TGTGCCAGCAGTTTGGGAGGCAATAGCAATCAGCCCCAGCATTTT. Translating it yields CASSLGGNSNQPQHF.

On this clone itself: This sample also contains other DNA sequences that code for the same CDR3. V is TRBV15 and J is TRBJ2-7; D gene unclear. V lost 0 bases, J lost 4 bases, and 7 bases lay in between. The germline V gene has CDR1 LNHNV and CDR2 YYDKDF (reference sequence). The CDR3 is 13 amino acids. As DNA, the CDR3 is TGTGCCACCAGCAGAGATCTGTCATACGAGCAGTACTTC. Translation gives CATSRDLSYEQYF.

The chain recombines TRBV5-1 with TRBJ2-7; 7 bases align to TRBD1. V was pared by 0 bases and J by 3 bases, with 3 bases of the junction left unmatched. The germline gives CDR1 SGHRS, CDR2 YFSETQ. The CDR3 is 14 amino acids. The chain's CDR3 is CASSLGQGNYEQYF. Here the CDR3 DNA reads TGCGCCAGCAGCTTGGGACAGGGAAACTACGAGCAGTACTTC.

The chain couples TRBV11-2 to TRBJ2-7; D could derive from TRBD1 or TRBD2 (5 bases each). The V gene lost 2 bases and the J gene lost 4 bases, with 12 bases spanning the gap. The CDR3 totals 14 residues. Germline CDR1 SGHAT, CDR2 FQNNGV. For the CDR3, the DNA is TGTGCCAGCAGCTTAAGCAGGGACCTTTACGAGCAGTACTTC. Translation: CASSLSRDLYEQYF. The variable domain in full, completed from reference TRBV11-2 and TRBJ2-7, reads EAGVAQSPRYKIIEKRQSVAFWCNPISGHATLYWYQQILGQGPKLLIQFQNNGVVDDSQLPKDRFSAERLKGVDSTLKIQPAKLEDSAVYLCASSLSRDLYEQYFGPGTRLTVT.

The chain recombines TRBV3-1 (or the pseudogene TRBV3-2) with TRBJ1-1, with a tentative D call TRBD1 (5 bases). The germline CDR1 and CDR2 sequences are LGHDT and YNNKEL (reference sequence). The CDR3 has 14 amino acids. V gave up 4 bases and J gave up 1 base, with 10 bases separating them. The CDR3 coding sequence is TGTGCCAGCAGCCCCCTAACAGGGAACACTGAAGCTTTCTTT. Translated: CASSPLTGNTEAFF.

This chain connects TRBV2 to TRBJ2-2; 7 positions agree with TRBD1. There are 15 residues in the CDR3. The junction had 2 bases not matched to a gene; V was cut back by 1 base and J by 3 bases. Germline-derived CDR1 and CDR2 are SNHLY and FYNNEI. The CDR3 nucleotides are TGTGCCAGCAGTGAAGACAGGGGACACACCGGGGAGCTGTTTTTT. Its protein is CASSEDRGHTGELFF. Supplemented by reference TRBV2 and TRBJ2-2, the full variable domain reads EPEVTQTPSHQVTQMGQEVILRCVPISNHLYFYWYRQILGQKVEFLVSFYNNEISEKSEIFDDQFSVERPDGSNFTLKIRSTKLEDSAMYFCASSEDRGHTGELFFGEGSRLTVL.

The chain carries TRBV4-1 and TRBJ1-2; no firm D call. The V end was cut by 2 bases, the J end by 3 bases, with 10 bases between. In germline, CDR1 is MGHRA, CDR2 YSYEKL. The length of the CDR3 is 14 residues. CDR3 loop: CASSQPSGDYGYTF. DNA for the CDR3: TGCGCCAGCAGCCAACCATCGGGTGACTATGGCTACACCTTC.